These 30 T cell receptor beta chains were sequenced from one sample in a study of T cell responses to AZD1222 COVID-19 vaccine. Sequenced by immunoSEQ multiplex PCR; TCRdb stores in-frame clones only, minus some. The sample yields 100,000 to 140,000 clones, around 92% seen once. Source: peripheral blood, taken 28 days after the second AZD1222 dose. The receptors stem from an adult who received the AZD1222 COVID-19 vaccine.

This clone was seen just once. J is TRBJ1-3 and V is TRBV23-1, with unresolved D. TRBV23-1 counts as an open reading frame of uncertain function. The CDR3 covers 16 residues. V was shortened by 4 bases and J by 7 bases, with 20 bases between the two germline ends. The CDR3: CASSLKGPSFPNTIYF. Written as DNA, the CDR3 is TGCGCCAGCAGTCTTAAGGGTCCGTCGTTCCCCAACACCATATATTTT.

This chain links TRBV28 with TRBJ1-1; no definite D call. Germline loops: CDR1 MDHEN, CDR2 SYDVKM. The CDR3 contains 13 residues. V was shortened by 5 bases and J by 4 bases, with 11 bases between the two germline ends. CDR3 sequence (DNA): TGTGCCAGCAGTGCCGGACGGGGCACTGAAGCTTTCTTT. Translated, it gives CASSAGRGTEAFF.

V and J are TRBV10-3 and TRBJ2-1, with 9 positions matching TRBD2. Germline CDR1 reads ENHRY; CDR2 reads SYGVKD. The CDR3 has 17 residues. The junction had 13 bases not matched to a gene; V was cut back by 3 bases and J by 7 bases. CDR3 loop: CAISDPGGSGSINEQFF. CDR3 coding DNA: TGTGCCATCAGTGACCCCGGTGGTAGCGGGAGCATTAATGAGCAGTTCTTC.

This chain joins TRBV19 and TRBJ1-3, with no clear D. The V gene's germline CDR1 is LNHDA and CDR2 SQIVND (reference sequence). V was clipped by 5 bases and J by 0 bases, with 8 bases between them. The CDR3 is made up of 14 amino acids. The CDR3, as DNA: TGTGCCAGTAGTCCGTCCTTCTCTGGAAACACCATATATTTT. It encodes CASSPSFSGNTIYF.

The J gene is TRBJ2-5, the V gene TRBV15, with D unclear. CDR1 is LNHNV and CDR2 is YYDKDF in the germline V gene (reference sequence). This CDR3 is 12 amino acids long. Between the trimmed V and J ends, which lost 2 bases and 3 bases, there was a span of 4 bases. The CDR3 DNA is TGTGCCACCAGCAGAATGAAAGAGACCCAGTACTTC. Translated, it gives CATSRMKETQYF.

V and J are TRBV19 and TRBJ2-7, with D maybe TRBD1 (6 bases). There are 16 residues in the CDR3. CDR1 is LNHDA, CDR2 SQIVND, per germline (reference sequence). Trimming stripped 5 bases from V and 3 bases from J, with 20 bases between. DNA for the CDR3: TGTGCCAGTAGTGGGTCTCGGACAGCCGAGGGCTACGAGCAGTACTTC. Protein product: CASSGSRTAEGYEQYF.

This chain links TRBV24-1 with TRBJ2-1, with 12 bases that match TRBD2. Germline loops: CDR1 KGHDR, CDR2 SFDVKD. The CDR3 runs 22 residues. Unmatched junction bases numbered 22, after V lost 4 bases and J lost 4 bases. In DNA form, the CDR3 reads TGTGCCACCAGTGACAACCCTCGTGTTGGTCGGCGGACTAGCGGGGATTACAATGAGCAGTTCTTC. This codes for CATSDNPRVGRRTSGDYNEQFF.

This rearrangement joins TRBV3-1 (or the pseudogene TRBV3-2) to TRBJ2-6, with TRBD2 matching over 8 bases. CDR3 length: 14 amino acids. CDR1 is LGHDT and CDR2 is YNNKEL in the germline V gene (reference sequence). V lost 6 bases, J lost 2 bases, and 0 bases stayed unmatched. In DNA, the CDR3 is TGTGCCAGCAGGCGGGAGGCTGGGGCCAACGTCCTGACTTTC. Its protein product is CASRREAGANVLTF.

The J gene is TRBJ2-2, the V gene TRBV4-3; 8 bases match TRBD2. The CDR3 spans 18 residues. Germline-derived CDR1 and CDR2 are LGHNA and YSLEER. The V and J ends lost 0 bases and 2 bases, in that order; junction bases with no gene match: 8. The DNA for the CDR3 is TGCGCCAGCAGCCAAGAACGGGGTAGCGGGGTTAACACCGGGGAGCTGTTTTTT. This encodes CASSQERGSGVNTGELFF.

This chain joins TRBV2 and TRBJ2-2; possible D gene TRBD2, 6 bases. With 8 bases removed from V and 3 bases from J, the gap between germline ends came to 13 bases. Germline V gene data show CDR1 as SNHLY and CDR2 as FYNNEI. The CDR3 is 14 amino acids. The CDR3 is CASRRDFDTGELFF. DNA for the CDR3: TGTGCCAGCCGTCGGGACTTTGACACCGGGGAGCTGTTTTTT.

The chain joins TRBV5-1 to TRBJ2-5; D not resolved. With 0 bases removed from V and 5 bases from J, the gap between germline ends came to 14 bases. Germline CDR1 reads SGHRS; CDR2 reads YFSETQ. This CDR3 has 15 amino acids. The chain's CDR3 is CASSLGSVGGETQYF. CDR3 coding DNA: TGCGCCAGCAGCTTGGGGTCAGTGGGTGGGGAGACCCAGTACTTC.

The chain joins TRBV9 to TRBJ2-5; 10 bases are shared with TRBD2. The CDR3 length is 15 residues. Germline V gene data show CDR1 as SGDLS and CDR2 as YYNGEE. The ends lost 3 bases at V and 1 base at J; junction bases unmatched: 3. CDR3 amino acids: CASSAGLASQETQYF. The CDR3 DNA follows: TGTGCCAGCAGCGCGGGACTAGCGAGCCAAGAGACCCAGTACTTC.

The gene calls are TRBV7-2 and TRBJ1-4; D is possibly TRBD1 (5 bases). V was pared by 5 bases and J by 5 bases, with 12 bases between. CDR1 SGHTA and CDR2 FQGNSA come from the germline V gene. The CDR3 consists of 14 residues. The CDR3 spells CASSRDGRNEKLFF. DNA for the CDR3: TGTGCCAGCAGCCGGGACGGAAGAAATGAAAAACTGTTTTTT.

The CDR3, as DNA: TGTGCCACCAACCCTAGCGGGAGCTACTACGAGCAGTACTTC. Translated, it gives CATNPSGSYYEQYF. The chain couples TRBV15 to TRBJ2-7; 10 bases are a match to TRBD2. The CDR3 sequence is 14 residues long. V dropped 7 bases and J dropped 3; count of bases not matched to a gene: 6. Germline-derived CDR1 and CDR2 are LNHNV and YYDKDF (reference sequence).

This chain joins TRBV6-5 and TRBJ1-5; the D gene is possibly TRBD1 (5 bases). This CDR3 spans 14 amino acids. Per germline, CDR1 MNHEY and CDR2 SVGAGI. Trimming stripped 6 bases from V and 5 bases from J, with 14 bases between. The DNA for the CDR3 is TGTGCCAGCAGCCAGGCGGGACCATATCAGCCCCAGCATTTT. Its protein product is CASSQAGPYQPQHF.

V is TRBV9 and J is TRBJ2-3; 15 bases match TRBD2. The CDR3 contains 19 residues. The V gene end was trimmed by 4 bases and the J gene end by 4 bases; junction bases not matched to a gene: 13. The V gene's germline CDR1 is SGDLS and CDR2 YYNGEE. The CDR3 coding sequence is TGTGCCAGCAGCCCCCTGCGGACTAGCGGGGGGGCCAAGGCAGATACGCAGTATTTT. This encodes CASSPLRTSGGAKADTQYF.

The V and J genes are TRBV28 and TRBJ2-2; D not resolved. V lost 5 bases and J 1 base, leaving 17 bases between the germline ends. This CDR3 is built from 17 residues. The germline CDR1 and CDR2 sequences are MDHEN and SYDVKM. The CDR3 DNA reads as TGTGCCAGCAGTCGGGTATTGGGTAAGGGGAACACCGGGGAGCTGTTTTTT. As protein: CASSRVLGKGNTGELFF.

The chain has TRBV19 and TRBJ2-2, with D uncertain. The germline gives CDR1 LNHDA, CDR2 SQIVND (reference sequence). The V gene lost 1 base and the J gene lost 2 bases, with 8 bases spanning the gap. This CDR3 spans 15 amino acids. The CDR3 sequence is CASSIGALNTGELFF. The CDR3 bases are TGTGCCAGTAGTATAGGAGCGCTTAACACCGGGGAGCTGTTTTTT.

The chain carries TRBV14 and TRBJ2-7, with D possibly being TRBD2 (5 bases). V was trimmed by 0 bases and J by 0 bases, leaving 12 bases between them. CDR1 SGHDN and CDR2 FVKESK come from the germline V gene. This CDR3 has 16 residues. CDR3 amino acids: CASSQDKGGPSYEQYF. CDR3 nucleotides: TGTGCCAGCAGCCAAGATAAAGGAGGCCCCTCCTACGAGCAGTACTTC.

This chain joins TRBV9 and TRBJ1-2, with D hard to call. The CDR3 is made up of 12 amino acids. Germline V gene sequence: CDR1 SGDLS, CDR2 YYNGEE. V was trimmed by 3 bases and J by 8 bases, leaving 11 bases between them. CDR3 DNA sequence: TGTGCCAGCAGCGCGGCAAAGGGAGGCTACACCTTC. It codes for CASSAAKGGYTF. The full variable domain, its missing parts supplied by reference TRBV9 and TRBJ1-2, is DSGVTQTPKHLITATGQRVTLRCSPRSGDLSVYWYQQSLDQGLQFLIQYYNGEERAKGNILERFSAQQFPDLHSELNLSSLELGDSALYFCASSAAKGGYTFGSGTRLTVV.

This clone showed up just once. The chain combines TRBV12-3 or TRBV12-4 with TRBJ1-1; D unclear. CDR3 length: 13 amino acids. Trimming took off 0 bases at V and 11 bases at J, with 13 bases between the two ends. The CDR3 region is CASSLARGEVAFF. The CDR3 region has the DNA TGTGCCAGCAGTTTAGCGCGGGGTGAGGTGGCTTTCTTT.

The rearrangement uses TRBV7-2 and TRBJ1-1; TRBD1 matches 7 bases. Unmatched junction bases numbered 3, after V lost 5 bases and J lost 0 bases. The length of the CDR3 is 14 residues. Germline loops: CDR1 SGHTA, CDR2 FQGNSA. The CDR3, as DNA: TGTGCCAGCAGCCTACAGGGGATGAACACTGAAGCTTTCTTT. Residues: CASSLQGMNTEAFF.

In DNA, the CDR3 is TGCGCCAGCAGCCAAGAATCGGATGCGAGGTACTACGAGCAGTACTTC. Translation: CASSQESDARYYEQYF. This chain uses TRBV4-1 with TRBJ2-7, with D hard to call. Germline V gives CDR1 MGHRA, CDR2 YSYEKL. This CDR3 contains 16 residues. V shed 0 bases and J shed 3 bases, with 15 bases lying between them.

The chain recombines TRBV6-2 or TRBV6-3 with TRBJ2-7, with D possibly matching TRBD1 (7 bases). The germline gives CDR1 MNHEY, CDR2 SVGEGT. V lost 6 bases and J 11 bases, leaving 14 bases between the germline ends. This CDR3 contains 11 residues. The CDR3 is CASSHSGGKYF. CDR3 coding DNA: TGTGCCAGCAGCCATTCAGGGGGGAAGTACTTC.

The rearrangement uses TRBV6-1 and TRBJ1-2; D remains unclear. From germline, CDR1 is MNHNS and CDR2 SASEGT. V was clipped by 2 bases and J by 0 bases, with 7 bases between them. The CDR3 runs 14 residues. The CDR3 loop reads CASSEWVSNYGYTF. For the CDR3, the DNA is TGTGCCAGCAGTGAATGGGTCTCTAACTATGGCTACACCTTC.

The V call is TRBV28, the J call TRBJ1-5; 9 bases align to TRBD1. The germline CDR1 and CDR2 sequences are MDHEN and SYDVKM. J lost 7 bases, V lost 8 bases, and 12 bases had no gene match. CDR3 length: 15 residues. This CDR3 is CASALNRGQGQPQHF. DNA for the CDR3: TGTGCCAGCGCATTGAACAGGGGGCAAGGGCAGCCCCAGCATTTT. The entire variable domain, with the rest obtained from reference TRBV28 and TRBJ1-5, is as follows: DVKVTQSSRYLVKRTGEKVFLECVQDMDHENMFWYRQDPGLGLRLIYFSYDVKMKEKGDIPEGYSVSREKKERFSLILESASTNQTSMYLCASALNRGQGQPQHFGDGTRLSIL.

The chain uses TRBV5-5 and TRBJ2-5, with D possibly TRBD2 on 5 matching bases. This CDR3 region has 14 residues. The V and J ends lost 4 bases and 4 bases respectively, with 14 bases between them. From germline, CDR1 is SGHKS and CDR2 YYEKEE (reference sequence). In DNA, the CDR3 is TGTGCCAGCAGCAACGTCCTAGGAGGAGAGACCCAGTACTTC. Amino acid sequence: CASSNVLGGETQYF. Full variable domain (missing parts from reference TRBV5-5 and TRBJ2-5): DAGVTQSPTHLIKTRGQQVTLRCSPISGHKSVSWYQQVLGQGPQFIFQYYEKEERGRGNFPDRFSARQFPNYSSELNVNALLLGDSALYLCASSNVLGGETQYFGPGTRLLVL.

V and J are TRBV7-9 and TRBJ1-6; no clear D gene. Trimming cost V 7 bases and J 3 bases, with 16 bases left between them. The CDR3 is 16 residues long. The V gene's germline CDR1 is SEHNR and CDR2 FQNEAQ (reference sequence). The CDR3 is CASTLTGEHYNSPLHF. The CDR3 coding sequence is TGTGCCAGCACCCTAACGGGCGAACACTATAATTCACCCCTCCACTTT.

The rearrangement joins TRBV19 to TRBJ2-1; unclear D gene. The CDR3 covers 11 residues. Germline V CDR1 and CDR2: LNHDA, SQIVND (reference sequence). V lost 3 bases, J lost 7 bases, and 4 bases lay in between. The CDR3 nucleotides read TGTGCCAGTAGTATGAGTAATGAGCAGTTCTTC. Translating gives CASSMSNEQFF.

The chain couples TRBV29-1 to TRBJ2-1; 7 positions agree with TRBD1. Germline CDR1 reads SQVTM; CDR2 reads ANQGSEA. V lost 1 base and J lost 2; bases outside the gene matches: 5. The length of the CDR3 is 15 residues. The CDR3 coding sequence is TGCAGCGTTGAAGGGGACAGCTACCCCTACAATGAGCAGTTCTTC. Its translation is CSVEGDSYPYNEQFF.